The clone carrying this T cell receptor (beta chain) has a handful of counts. What it binds is not known. This record comes from a study of blood T cells in healthy people across ages. Study details: About one barcoded TCR beta cDNA was captured per two T cells. Study outcomes and limitations: Fewer expanded clones and more diversity marked long-lived versus aged donors.

Donors ranged from 6 to 90 years old and were healthy Caucasians in Russia. Each sample used at least 7 million PBMCs. Together with a sample-barcoded 5' primer, a J-beta primer mix was included in a second PCR lasting about 6 to 11 cycles. TCRdb reprocessed the 5' RACE reads via MiXCR and lists one record per CDR3 protein. The data show some 890,000 distinct CDR3 sequences, 25% to 30% seen once. Trimming took 10 bases from V and 2 from J, leaving 14 bases between them. CDR3 size: 13 residues. Germline V gene sequence: CDR1 MDHEN, CDR2 SYDVKM. These same data were also listed under a study on T cells of mothers and their children.

Source material: blood. The chain is built from TRBV28 and TRBJ1-2; perhaps TRBD1 as D (5 bases). The sequence came from a woman aged 40 to 49 in good health. Here the CDR3 DNA reads TGTGCCAACCGGGACTCTAGAAACTATGGCTACACCTTC. Translating it yields CANRDSRNYGYTF.